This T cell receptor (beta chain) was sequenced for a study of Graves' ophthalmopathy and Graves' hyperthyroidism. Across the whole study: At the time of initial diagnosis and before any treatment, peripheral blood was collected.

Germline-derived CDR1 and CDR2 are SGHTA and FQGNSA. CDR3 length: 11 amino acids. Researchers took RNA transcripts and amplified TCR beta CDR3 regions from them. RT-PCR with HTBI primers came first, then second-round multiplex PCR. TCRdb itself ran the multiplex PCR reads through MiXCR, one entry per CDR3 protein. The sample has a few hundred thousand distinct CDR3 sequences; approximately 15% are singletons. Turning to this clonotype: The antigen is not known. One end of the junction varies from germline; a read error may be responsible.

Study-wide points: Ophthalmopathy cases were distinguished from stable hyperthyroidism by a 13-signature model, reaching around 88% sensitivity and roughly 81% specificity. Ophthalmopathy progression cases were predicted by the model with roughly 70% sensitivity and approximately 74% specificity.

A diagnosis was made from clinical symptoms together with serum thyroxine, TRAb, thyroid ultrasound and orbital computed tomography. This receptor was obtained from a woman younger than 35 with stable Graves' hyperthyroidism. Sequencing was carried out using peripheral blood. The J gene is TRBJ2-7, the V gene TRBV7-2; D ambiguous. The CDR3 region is CASIGFYDQYF. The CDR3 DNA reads TGTGCCAGCATAGGGTTCTACGATCAGTACTTC.